Sequencing of this T cell receptor (beta chain) was carried out in a study of identical twins. This clonotype was counted many times. Each CDR3 protein is one row after TCRdb ran MiXCR on the 5' RACE reads. The repertoire includes about 390,000 distinct CDR3 sequences, approximately 8.7% of them detected once, and about 9.1% sits in the top ten. Per germline, CDR1 KGHDR and CDR2 SFDVKD. The CDR3 totals 13 residues. Trimming shortened V by 3 bases and J by 0 bases, and 2 bases separated the two germline ends. The chain couples TRBV24-1 to TRBJ2-4; unclear D gene. Sequencing input: naive T cells sorted from blood. The source is a woman aged 45 to 65 in good health. CDR3 DNA sequence: TGTGCCACCAGTGATGTAGCCAAAAACATTCAGTACTTC. It is translated as CATSDVAKNIQYF.